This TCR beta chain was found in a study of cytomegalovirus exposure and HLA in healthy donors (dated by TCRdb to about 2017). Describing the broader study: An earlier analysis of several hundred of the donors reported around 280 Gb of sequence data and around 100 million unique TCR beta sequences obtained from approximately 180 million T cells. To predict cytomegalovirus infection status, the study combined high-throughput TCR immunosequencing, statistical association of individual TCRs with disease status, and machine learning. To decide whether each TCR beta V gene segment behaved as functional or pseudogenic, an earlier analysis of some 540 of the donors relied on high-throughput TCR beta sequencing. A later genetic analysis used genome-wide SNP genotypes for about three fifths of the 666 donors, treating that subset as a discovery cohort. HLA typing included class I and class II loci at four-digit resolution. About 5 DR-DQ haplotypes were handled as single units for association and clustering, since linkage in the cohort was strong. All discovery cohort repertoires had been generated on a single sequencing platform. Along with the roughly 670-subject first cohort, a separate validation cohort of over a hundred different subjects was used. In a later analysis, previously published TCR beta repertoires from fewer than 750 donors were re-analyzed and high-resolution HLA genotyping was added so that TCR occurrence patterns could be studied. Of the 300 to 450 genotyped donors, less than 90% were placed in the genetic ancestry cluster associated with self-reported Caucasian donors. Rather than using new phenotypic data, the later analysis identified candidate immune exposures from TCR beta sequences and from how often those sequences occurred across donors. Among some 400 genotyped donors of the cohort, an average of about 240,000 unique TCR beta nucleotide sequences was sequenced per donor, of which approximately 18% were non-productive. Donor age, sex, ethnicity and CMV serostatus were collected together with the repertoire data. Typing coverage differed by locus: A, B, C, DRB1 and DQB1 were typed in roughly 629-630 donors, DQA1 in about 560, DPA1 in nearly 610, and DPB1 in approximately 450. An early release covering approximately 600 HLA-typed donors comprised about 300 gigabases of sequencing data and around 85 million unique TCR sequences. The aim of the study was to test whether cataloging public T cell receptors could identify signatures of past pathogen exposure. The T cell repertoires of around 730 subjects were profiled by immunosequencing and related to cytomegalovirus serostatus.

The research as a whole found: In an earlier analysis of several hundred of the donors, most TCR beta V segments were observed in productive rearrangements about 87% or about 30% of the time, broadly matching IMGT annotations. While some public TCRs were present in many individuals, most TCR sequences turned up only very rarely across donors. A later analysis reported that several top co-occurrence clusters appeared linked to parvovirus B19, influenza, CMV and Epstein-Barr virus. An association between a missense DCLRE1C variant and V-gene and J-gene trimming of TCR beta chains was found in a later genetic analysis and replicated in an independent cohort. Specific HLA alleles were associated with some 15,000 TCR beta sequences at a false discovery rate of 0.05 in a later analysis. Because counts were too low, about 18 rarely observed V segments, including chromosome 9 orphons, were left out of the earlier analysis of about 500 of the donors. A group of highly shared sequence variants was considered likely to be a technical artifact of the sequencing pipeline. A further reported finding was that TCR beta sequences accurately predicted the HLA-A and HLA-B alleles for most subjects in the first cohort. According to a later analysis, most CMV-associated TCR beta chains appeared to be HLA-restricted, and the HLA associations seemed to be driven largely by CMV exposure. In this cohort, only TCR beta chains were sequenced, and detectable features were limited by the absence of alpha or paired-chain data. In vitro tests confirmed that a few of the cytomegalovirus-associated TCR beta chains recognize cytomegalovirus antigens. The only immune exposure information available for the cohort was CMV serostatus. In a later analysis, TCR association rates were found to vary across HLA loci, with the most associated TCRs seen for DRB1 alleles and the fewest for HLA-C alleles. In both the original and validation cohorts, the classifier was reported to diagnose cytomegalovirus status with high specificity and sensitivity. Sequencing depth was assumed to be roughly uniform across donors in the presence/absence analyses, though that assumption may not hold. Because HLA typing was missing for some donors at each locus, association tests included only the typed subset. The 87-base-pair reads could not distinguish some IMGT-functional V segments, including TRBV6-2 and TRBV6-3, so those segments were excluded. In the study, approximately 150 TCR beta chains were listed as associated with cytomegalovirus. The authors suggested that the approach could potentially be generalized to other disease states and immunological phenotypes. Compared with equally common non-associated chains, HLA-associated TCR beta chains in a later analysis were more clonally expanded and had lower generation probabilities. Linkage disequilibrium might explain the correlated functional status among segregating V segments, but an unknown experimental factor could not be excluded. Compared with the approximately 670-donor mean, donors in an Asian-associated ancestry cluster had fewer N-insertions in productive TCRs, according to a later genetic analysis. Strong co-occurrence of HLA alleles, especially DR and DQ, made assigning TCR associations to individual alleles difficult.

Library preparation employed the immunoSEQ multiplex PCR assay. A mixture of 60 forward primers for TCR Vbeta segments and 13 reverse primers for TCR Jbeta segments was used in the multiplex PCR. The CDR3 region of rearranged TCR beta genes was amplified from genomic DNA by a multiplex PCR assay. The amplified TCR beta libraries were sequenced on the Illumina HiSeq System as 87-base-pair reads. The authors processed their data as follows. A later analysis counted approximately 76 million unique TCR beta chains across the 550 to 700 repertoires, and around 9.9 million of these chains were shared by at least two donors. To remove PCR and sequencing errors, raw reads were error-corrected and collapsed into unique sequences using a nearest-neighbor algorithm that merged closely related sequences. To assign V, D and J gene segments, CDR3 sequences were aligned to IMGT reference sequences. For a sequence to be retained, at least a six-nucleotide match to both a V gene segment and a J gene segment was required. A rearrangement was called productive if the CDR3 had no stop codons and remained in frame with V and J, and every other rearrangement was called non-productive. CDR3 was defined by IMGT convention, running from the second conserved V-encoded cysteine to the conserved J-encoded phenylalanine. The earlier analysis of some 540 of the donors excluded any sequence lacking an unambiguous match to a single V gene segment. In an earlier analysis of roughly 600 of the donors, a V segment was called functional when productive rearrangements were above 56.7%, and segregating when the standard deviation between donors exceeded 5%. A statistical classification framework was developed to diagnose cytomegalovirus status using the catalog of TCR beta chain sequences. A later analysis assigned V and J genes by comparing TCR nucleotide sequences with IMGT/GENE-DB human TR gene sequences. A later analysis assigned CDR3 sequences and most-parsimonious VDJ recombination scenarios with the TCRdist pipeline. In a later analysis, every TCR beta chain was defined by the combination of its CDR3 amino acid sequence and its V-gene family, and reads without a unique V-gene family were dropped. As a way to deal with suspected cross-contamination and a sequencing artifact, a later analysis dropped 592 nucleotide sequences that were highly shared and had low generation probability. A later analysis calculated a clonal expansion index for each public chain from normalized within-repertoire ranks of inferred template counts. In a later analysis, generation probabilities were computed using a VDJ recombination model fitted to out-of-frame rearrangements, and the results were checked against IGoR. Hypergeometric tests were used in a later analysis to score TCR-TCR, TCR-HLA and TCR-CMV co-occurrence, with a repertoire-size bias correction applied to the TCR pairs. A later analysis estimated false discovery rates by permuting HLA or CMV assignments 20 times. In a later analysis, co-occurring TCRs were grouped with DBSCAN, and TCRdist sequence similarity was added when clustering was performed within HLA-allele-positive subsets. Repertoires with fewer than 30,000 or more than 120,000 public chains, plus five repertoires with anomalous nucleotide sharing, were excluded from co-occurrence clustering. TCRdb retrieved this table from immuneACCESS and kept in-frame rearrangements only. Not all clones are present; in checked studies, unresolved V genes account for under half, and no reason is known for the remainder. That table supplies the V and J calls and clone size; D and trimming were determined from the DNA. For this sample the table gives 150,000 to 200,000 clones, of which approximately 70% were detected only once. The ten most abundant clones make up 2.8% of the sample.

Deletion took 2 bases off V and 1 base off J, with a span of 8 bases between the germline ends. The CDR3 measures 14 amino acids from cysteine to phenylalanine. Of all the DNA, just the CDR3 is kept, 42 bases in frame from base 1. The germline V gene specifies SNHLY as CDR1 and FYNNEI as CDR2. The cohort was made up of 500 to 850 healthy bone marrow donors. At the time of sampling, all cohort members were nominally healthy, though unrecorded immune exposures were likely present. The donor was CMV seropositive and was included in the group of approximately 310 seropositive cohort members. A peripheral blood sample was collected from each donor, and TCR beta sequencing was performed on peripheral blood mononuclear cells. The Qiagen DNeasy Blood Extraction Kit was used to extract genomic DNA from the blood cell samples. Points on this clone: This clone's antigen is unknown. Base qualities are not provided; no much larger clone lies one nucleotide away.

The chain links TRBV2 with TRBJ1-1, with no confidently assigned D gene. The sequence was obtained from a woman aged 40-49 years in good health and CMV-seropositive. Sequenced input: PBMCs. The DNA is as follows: TGTGCCAGCAGTGAACGAGGGTCGAACACTGAAGCTTTCTTT. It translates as CASSERGSNTEAFF.